These T cell receptor beta chains were read from a single sample in a study of read filtering for tumor transcriptome and immune sequencing. Via MiXCR, TCRdb re-called the reads, giving one row per CDR3 protein. Seen here are approximately 37,000 distinct CDR3 sequences, around 13% observed once, and the top ten hold around 20%. The material sequenced was a population of CD138-negative cells sorted from bone marrow. These receptors were obtained from a donor at least 40 years old with multiple myeloma. Each CDR3 is given with its conserved first and last residue. Fields, in order: D gene, V gene, clone size, J gene, CDR3 DNA, CDR3 protein. A D gene is named only where the DNA matches it firmly. Clone size appears in some rows only: once, few, many, or a class for an expanded clone.

D gene: .; V gene: TRBV5-1; clone size: .; J gene: TRBJ2-7; CDR3 DNA: TGCGCCAGCAGCTTGGCAATTAGGGACATCTCGAGCTCCTACGAGCAGTACTTT; CDR3 protein: CASSLAIRDISSSYEQYF
D gene: TRBD2; V gene: TRBV6-2/TRBV6-3; clone size: .; J gene: TRBJ2-3; CDR3 DNA: TGTGCCAGCGGTAGCGGGGGGATGCCAGATACGCAGTATTTT; CDR3 protein: CASGSGGMPDTQYF
D gene: TRBD1; V gene: TRBV19; clone size: once; J gene: TRBJ2-1; CDR3 DNA: TGTGCTAGTAGTATGGGACAGCTCAATGAGCAGTTCTTC; CDR3 protein: CASSMGQLNEQFF
D gene: .; V gene: TRBV5-1; clone size: many; J gene: TRBJ2-1; CDR3 DNA: TGCGCCAGCAGCTTGGCCTTCGGGACCAGCTACAATGAGCAGTTCTTC; CDR3 protein: CASSLAFGTSYNEQFF
D gene: .; V gene: TRBV20-1; clone size: .; J gene: TRBJ2-3; CDR3 DNA: TGTAGTGCTCAGCCCGGCACAGATACGCGGTATTTT; CDR3 protein: CSAQPGTDTRYF
D gene: TRBD1; V gene: TRBV12-3/TRBV12-4; clone size: many; J gene: TRBJ2-2; CDR3 DNA: TGTGCCAGCAGTTTATTGGTAGGAACAGGGGAAACGAACACCGGGGAGCTGTTTTTT; CDR3 protein: CASSLLVGTGETNTGELFF
D gene: TRBD1; V gene: TRBV18; clone size: many; J gene: TRBJ1-6; CDR3 DNA: TGTGCCAGCGTTACGGACAGGGGAATGTCACCCCTCCACTTT; CDR3 protein: CASVTDRGMSPLHF
D gene: .; V gene: TRBV4-3; clone size: many; J gene: TRBJ2-1; CDR3 DNA: TGCGCCAGCAGCCAAGGACCGGGCCTCAATGAGCAGTTCTTC; CDR3 protein: CASSQGPGLNEQFF
D gene: .; V gene: TRBV20-1; clone size: .; J gene: TRBJ1-5; CDR3 DNA: TGCAGTGCTCGACAGGTGAGGGGCGATCAGCCCCAGCATTTT; CDR3 protein: CSARQVRGDQPQHF
D gene: .; V gene: TRBV28; clone size: many; J gene: TRBJ2-5; CDR3 DNA: TGTGCCAGCGGAGGGGGGGGTCCAACCCAGTACTTC; CDR3 protein: CASGGGGPTQYF
D gene: .; V gene: TRBV7-2; clone size: many; J gene: TRBJ1-1; CDR3 DNA: TGTGCCAGCAGCTTAGAATTCTCAGATGAAATGAGGCTCTTT; CDR3 protein: CASSLEFSDEMRLF
D gene: .; V gene: TRBV20-1; clone size: few; J gene: TRBJ2-7; CDR3 DNA: TGCAGTGCTTGGAGAACCGAGCAGTACTTC; CDR3 protein: CSAWRTEQYF
D gene: .; V gene: TRBV4-3; clone size: .; J gene: TRBJ2-1; CDR3 DNA: TGCGCCAGCAGCCAAGATATATTAGCGCTGGTCAGTGAGCAGTTCTTC; CDR3 protein: CASSQDILALVSEQFF
D gene: .; V gene: TRBV4-2; clone size: many; J gene: TRBJ1-4; CDR3 DNA: TGTGCCAGCAGCCAAGATGACTGGGCCGAAAAACTGTTTTTT; CDR3 protein: CASSQDDWAEKLFF
D gene: .; V gene: TRBV6-2/TRBV6-3; clone size: few; J gene: TRBJ2-7; CDR3 DNA: TGTGCCAGCAGACCCGACAGCCGATCCAACTACGAGCAGTACTTC; CDR3 protein: CASRPDSRSNYEQYF
D gene: .; V gene: TRBV2; clone size: many; J gene: TRBJ2-1; CDR3 DNA: TGTGCCAGCACGGGGGCCAGTCTAAATGAGCAGTTCTTC; CDR3 protein: CASTGASLNEQFF
D gene: TRBD1; V gene: TRBV11-2; clone size: many; J gene: TRBJ2-1; CDR3 DNA: TGTGCCAGCAGCTTGACGACAGGGGCCTACAATGAGCAGTTCTTC; CDR3 protein: CASSLTTGAYNEQFF
D gene: TRBD2; V gene: TRBV4-1; clone size: many; J gene: TRBJ2-3; CDR3 DNA: TGCGCCAGCAGCCAACTAGCGGGGATAGATACGCAGTATTTT; CDR3 protein: CASSQLAGIDTQYF
D gene: .; V gene: TRBV5-4; clone size: few; J gene: TRBJ2-1; CDR3 DNA: TGTGCCAGCAGCTTTTCCGGGGGTAATTACAATGAGCAGTTCTTC; CDR3 protein: CASSFSGGNYNEQFF